Presented here are 15 T cell receptor beta chains from one specimen sequenced in a study of cytomegalovirus exposure and HLA in healthy donors. The PCR had 60 Vbeta and 13 Jbeta primers. Profiled with immunoSEQ multiplex PCR; TCRdb holds only in-frame clones, not every one. The profile shows 150,000 to 180,000 clones, less than 80% of them singletons. The sample consisted of PBMCs. These receptors were collected from a man aged 30-40 years in good health and CMV-seronegative.

The chain links TRBV4-3 to TRBJ2-1; the match to TRBD1 covers 8 bases. The CDR3 runs to 14 residues. Germline CDR1 reads LGHNA; CDR2 reads YSLEER. V lost 2 bases and J lost 9; bases outside the gene matches: 6. The CDR3 sequence is CASSQWTGQGEQFF. In DNA form, the CDR3 reads TGCGCCAGCAGCCAATGGACAGGGCAAGGTGAGCAGTTCTTC.

This rearrangement joins TRBV28 to TRBJ1-5; no clear D. CDR1 is MDHEN, CDR2 SYDVKM, per germline. V lost 6 bases and J lost 11, with 17 bases in between. CDR3 length: 13 amino acids. As DNA, the CDR3 is TGTGCCAGCAGCCACGGAATATCCGGAGCCCAGCATTTT. It is translated as CASSHGISGAQHF.

The chain employs TRBV19 and TRBJ2-7; 7 bases map to TRBD1. This CDR3 comprises 14 residues. From germline, CDR1 is LNHDA and CDR2 SQIVND (reference sequence). Trimming at V came to 5 bases and at J to 5 bases, leaving 9 bases not matched to a gene. For the CDR3, the DNA is TGTGCCAGTAGTTTCAACTCCGGGACAGACGAGCAGTACTTC. This encodes CASSFNSGTDEQYF.

CDR3 bases: TGTGCCAGCTCACCACCGGCTAGCGGATACAATGAGCAGTTCTTC. This translates into CASSPPASGYNEQFF. The chain joins TRBV18 to TRBJ2-1; TRBD2 agrees at 7 bases. Germline CDR1 KGHSH, CDR2 LQKENI. The CDR3 runs to 15 residues. The V and J ends lost 0 bases and 4 bases, in that order; junction bases with no gene match: 3.

This rearrangement joins TRBV19 to TRBJ2-7; D perhaps matches TRBD2 (5 bases). The V end lost 9 bases, the J end lost 4 bases, and 16 bases lay between the germline ends. This CDR3 contains 13 residues. Germline CDR1 reads LNHDA; CDR2 reads SQIVND (reference sequence). In DNA form, the CDR3 reads TGTGCCAGCCGTACTAGGAAAAGTTACGAGCAGTACTTC. Translated: CASRTRKSYEQYF. The full variable domain, rest sourced from reference TRBV19 and TRBJ2-7, is DGGITQSPKYLFRKEGQNVTLSCEQNLNHDAMYWYRQDPGQGLRLIYYSQIVNDFQKGDIAEGYSVSREKKESFPLTVTSAQKNPTAFYLCASRTRKSYEQYFGPGTRLTVT.

The chain couples TRBV5-1 to TRBJ1-2; TRBD1 agrees at 8 bases. CDR1 is SGHRS, CDR2 YFSETQ, per germline. V dropped 4 bases and J dropped 2; count of bases not matched to a gene: 7. The CDR3 sequence is 15 residues long. The CDR3 loop is CASSPWTGSNYGYTF. DNA of the CDR3: TGCGCCAGCAGCCCGTGGACAGGGTCAAACTATGGCTACACCTTC.

This chain connects TRBV5-5 to TRBJ1-2, with D possibly TRBD1 on 6 matching bases. The V end was cut by 3 bases, the J end by 3 bases, with 9 bases between. The germline V gene has CDR1 SGHKS and CDR2 YYEKEE (reference sequence). CDR3 length: 13 amino acids. The CDR3 nucleotides read TGTGCCAGCAGCTCCTCAGGGGACTATGGCTACACCTTC. Translation: CASSSSGDYGYTF.

The rearrangement joins TRBV18 to TRBJ1-6, with D unresolved. Germline loops: CDR1 KGHSH, CDR2 LQKENI. The V end was cut by 1 base, the J end by 0 bases, with 7 bases between. This CDR3 contains 16 residues. CDR3 bases: TGTGCCAGCTCACCACAACAGAGCTCCTATAATTCACCCCTCCACTTT. Translation gives CASSPQQSSYNSPLHF.

CDR3 amino acids: CASSEGSGGGYEQYF. The DNA of the CDR3 is TGTGCCAGCAGTGAAGGGAGCGGGGGTGGGTACGAGCAGTACTTC. The chain recombines TRBV6-1 with TRBJ2-7; 8 bases match TRBD2. The CDR3 has 15 residues. Per germline, CDR1 MNHNS and CDR2 SASEGT. V shed 1 base, J shed 4 bases, and the junction held 6 bases outside the gene matches.

The gene calls are TRBV5-6 and TRBJ2-2; D call uncertain. The germline gives CDR1 SGHDT, CDR2 YYEEEE. The CDR3 length is 14 residues. Trimming shortened V by 0 bases and J by 3 bases, and 6 bases separated the two germline ends. The CDR3 nucleotides are TGTGCCAGCAGCTTGGGGCAGGACACCGGGGAGCTGTTTTTT. Its protein is CASSLGQDTGELFF.

This clone was seen a handful of times. This sequence joins TRBV5-6 and TRBJ1-6; D unclear. Germline V gives CDR1 SGHDT, CDR2 YYEEEE. This CDR3 has 16 amino acids. Trimming removed 4 bases at V and 3 bases at J, with 14 bases between. The CDR3 is CASSLRAGYYNSPLHF. The CDR3 region has the DNA TGTGCCAGCAGCCTTAGGGCGGGGTACTATAATTCACCCCTCCACTTT.

Comment on this clone: This sample also contains other DNA sequences that code for the same CDR3. The chain combines TRBV5-1 with TRBJ2-7; 10 positions agree with TRBD1. V shed 2 bases, J shed 7 bases, and the junction held 6 bases outside the gene matches. CDR3 length: 14 residues. Looked up from germline, CDR1 is SGHRS and CDR2 is YFSETQ. The CDR3 region is CASSLGQGEDEQYF. In DNA form, the CDR3 reads TGCGCCAGCAGCTTAGGACAGGGGGAAGATGAGCAGTACTTC.

This clone came up a few times. This chain joins TRBV28 and TRBJ1-2; 7 nucleotides line up with TRBD1. The trim removed 10 bases at V and 4 bases at J, leaving 12 bases unmatched. CDR3 length: 14 amino acids. Germline lookup yields CDR1 MDHEN and CDR2 SYDVKM. The CDR3 region is CATERQGSSYGYTF. The CDR3 coding sequence is TGTGCCACTGAGAGACAGGGAAGTTCCTATGGCTACACCTTC.

This clone was seen a handful of times. The V and J genes are TRBV7-9 and TRBJ2-1, with TRBD1 matching 11 bases. CDR1 and CDR2 from the germline V gene are SEHNR and FQNEAQ (reference sequence). The CDR3 runs to 16 residues. Trimming removed 5 bases from V and 2 bases from J; junction bases left unmatched: 5. CDR3 sequence: CASSPRTGGTYNEQFF. Here the CDR3 DNA reads TGTGCCAGCAGCCCGCGGACAGGGGGCACCTACAATGAGCAGTTCTTC.

The chain has TRBV6-1 and TRBJ2-5, with 11 bases lining up with TRBD2. This CDR3 spans 15 amino acids. In germline, CDR1 is MNHNS, CDR2 SASEGT. After removal of 4 bases from V and 1 base from J, the junction contained 2 bases not matched to a gene. The CDR3: CASSVTSGVQETQYF. The CDR3 nucleotides read TGTGCCAGCAGTGTGACTAGCGGGGTCCAAGAGACCCAGTACTTC.